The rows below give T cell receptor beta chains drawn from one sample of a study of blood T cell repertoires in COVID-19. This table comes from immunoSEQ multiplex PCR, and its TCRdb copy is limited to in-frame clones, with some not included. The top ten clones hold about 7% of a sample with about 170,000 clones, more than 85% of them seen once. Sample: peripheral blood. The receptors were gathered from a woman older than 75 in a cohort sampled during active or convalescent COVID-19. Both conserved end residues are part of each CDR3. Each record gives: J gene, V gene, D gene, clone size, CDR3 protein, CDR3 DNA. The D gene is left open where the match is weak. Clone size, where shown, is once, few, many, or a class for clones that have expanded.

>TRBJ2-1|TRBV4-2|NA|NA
CASSQEEGAPEQFF
TGTGCCAGCAGCCAAGAGGAGGGGGCGCCTGAGCAGTTCTTC
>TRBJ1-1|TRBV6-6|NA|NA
CASSYSYRTEAFF
TGTGCCAGCAGTTACTCATACAGGACTGAAGCTTTCTTT
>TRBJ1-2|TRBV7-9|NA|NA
CASSFSEGSRYGYTF
TGTGCCAGCAGCTTCTCCGAAGGATCTAGGTATGGCTACACCTTC
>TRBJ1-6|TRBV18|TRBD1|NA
CASSSSGTGGSFFNSPLHF
TGTGCCAGCTCATCCTCCGGGACAGGGGGTTCCTTTTTTAATTCACCCCTCCACTTT
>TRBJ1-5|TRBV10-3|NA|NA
CAISAGAPASNQPQHF
TGTGCCATCAGTGCAGGGGCCCCCGCGAGCAATCAGCCCCAGCATTTT
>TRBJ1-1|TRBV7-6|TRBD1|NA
CASSLDFERTGLYTEAFF
TGTGCCAGCAGCCTTGATTTTGAAAGGACAGGCCTTTACACTGAAGCTTTCTTT
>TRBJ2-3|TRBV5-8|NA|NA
CASSSLGTSTSTDTQYF
TGTGCCAGCAGCTCTCTCGGGACTTCGACTAGCACAGATACGCAGTATTTT
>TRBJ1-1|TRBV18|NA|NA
CASSRLFITDGWEAFF
TGTGCCAGCTCACGGCTTTTTATTACCGACGGGTGGGAAGCTTTCTTT
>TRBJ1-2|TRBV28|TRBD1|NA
CASSLWGQTINYGYTF
TGTGCCAGCAGTTTGTGGGGACAGACTATTAACTATGGCTACACCTTC
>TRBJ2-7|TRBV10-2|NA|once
CASSESNGGGGEQYF
TGCGCCAGCAGTGAGTCGAATGGGGGGGGCGGAGAGCAGTACTTC
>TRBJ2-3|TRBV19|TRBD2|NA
CASSLGLDDTQYF
TGTGCCAGTAGTTTGGGACTAGACGATACGCAGTATTTT
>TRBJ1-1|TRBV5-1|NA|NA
CASSLGQVIPEAFF
TGCGCCAGCAGCTTGGGTCAGGTCATCCCCGAAGCTTTCTTT
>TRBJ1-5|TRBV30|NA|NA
CAYDTGNQPQHF
TGTGCCTATGATACAGGCAATCAGCCCCAGCATTTT
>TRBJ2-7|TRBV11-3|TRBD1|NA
CASSFGTDVFEQYF
TGTGCCAGCAGCTTCGGGACAGACGTATTCGAGCAGTACTTC
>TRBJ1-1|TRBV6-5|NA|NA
CASSSNRERTEAFF
TGTGCCAGCAGTTCTAACAGGGAAAGGACTGAAGCTTTCTTT
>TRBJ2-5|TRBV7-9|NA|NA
CASSLSTQYF
TGTGCCAGCAGCTTGAGCACCCAGTACTTC
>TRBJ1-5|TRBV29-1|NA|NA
CSVGWGSHSNQPQHF
TGCAGCGTGGGCTGGGGCTCCCATAGCAATCAGCCCCAGCATTTT
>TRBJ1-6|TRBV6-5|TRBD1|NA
CASRRQGTYNSPLHF
TGTGCCAGCAGACGACAGGGGACCTATAATTCACCCCTCCACTTT
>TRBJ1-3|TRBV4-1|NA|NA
CASSQGGLVLSGNTIYF
TGCGCCAGCAGCCAAGGGGGGCTAGTACTCTCTGGAAACACCATATATTTT
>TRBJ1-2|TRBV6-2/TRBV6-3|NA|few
CASSSGAYGYTF
TGTGCCAGCAGTTCTGGGGCTTATGGCTACACCTTC
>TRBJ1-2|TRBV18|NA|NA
CASSPLTAGSEDGYTF
TGTGCCAGCTCACCTCTGACAGCAGGGTCCGAAGATGGCTACACCTTC
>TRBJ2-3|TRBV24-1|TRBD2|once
CATSAGGGSTDTQYF
TGTGCCACCAGTGCCGGCGGGGGAAGCACAGATACGCAGTATTTT
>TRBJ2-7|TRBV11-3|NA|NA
CASSSSGYEQYF
TGTGCCAGCAGCTCCTCGGGCTACGAGCAGTACTTC
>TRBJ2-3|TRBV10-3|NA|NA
CAIRELQQGLTDTQYF
TGTGCCATCAGGGAATTACAGCAGGGACTTACAGATACGCAGTATTTT
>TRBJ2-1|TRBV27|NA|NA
CASSNRLTFYNEQFF
TGTGCCAGCAGTAACCGACTGACCTTCTACAATGAGCAGTTCTTC
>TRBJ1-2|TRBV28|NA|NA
CASSRNFPTFRAGVRGYTF
TGTGCCAGCAGTCGTAATTTTCCAACCTTTAGGGCAGGGGTCCGTGGCTACACCTTC
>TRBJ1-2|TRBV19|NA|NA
CASSNRDRPGYTF
TGTGCCAGTAGTAACAGGGATCGGCCTGGCTACACCTTC
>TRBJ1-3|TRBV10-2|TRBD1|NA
CATKQGNSGNTIYF
TGCGCCACCAAACAGGGGAATTCTGGAAACACCATATATTTT
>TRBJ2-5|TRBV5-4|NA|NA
CASSSRGGETQYF
TGTGCCAGCAGCTCCCGAGGGGGAGAGACCCAGTACTTC
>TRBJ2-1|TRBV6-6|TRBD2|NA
CASSRPGLAGGWINEQFF
TGTGCCAGCAGCCGACCCGGACTAGCGGGGGGGTGGATCAATGAGCAGTTCTTC
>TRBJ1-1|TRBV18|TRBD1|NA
CASSFRGLNTEAFF
TGTGCCAGCTCATTCAGGGGGCTGAACACTGAAGCTTTCTTT
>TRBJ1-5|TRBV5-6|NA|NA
CASSLMAYSNQPQHF
TGTGCCAGCAGCTTGATGGCATATAGCAATCAGCCCCAGCATTTT
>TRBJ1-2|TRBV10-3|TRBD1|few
CAISEAGGDYGYTF
TGTGCCATCAGTGAAGCAGGGGGCGACTATGGCTACACCTTC
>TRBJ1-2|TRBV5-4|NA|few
CASSIGTYRGDGYTF
TGTGCCAGCAGCATAGGGACCTACCGGGGGGATGGCTACACCTTC
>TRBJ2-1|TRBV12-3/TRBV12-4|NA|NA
CASSWAQEQFF
TGTGCCAGCAGTTGGGCACAGGAGCAGTTCTTC
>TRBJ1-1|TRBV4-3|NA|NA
CASSQGQGRGNTEAFF
TGCGCCAGCAGCCAAGGCCAGGGGAGGGGGAACACTGAAGCTTTCTTT
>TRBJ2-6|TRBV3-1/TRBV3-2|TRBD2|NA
CASSQEGGTGANVLTF
TGTGCCAGCAGCCAAGAGGGGGGGACTGGGGCCAACGTCCTGACTTTC
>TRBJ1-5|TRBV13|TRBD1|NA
CASTGDRWNQPQHF
TGTGCCAGCACCGGGGACAGATGGAATCAGCCCCAGCATTTT
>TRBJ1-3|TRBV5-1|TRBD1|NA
CASSTGTEFSGNTIYF
TGCGCCAGCAGCACCGGGACAGAATTCTCTGGAAACACCATATATTTT
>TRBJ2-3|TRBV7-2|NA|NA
CASSLRTQRPDTQYF
TGTGCCAGCAGCCTCCGGACCCAGCGGCCTGATACGCAGTATTTT
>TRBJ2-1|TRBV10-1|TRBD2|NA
CASSERLATNEQFF
TGCGCCAGCAGTGAGAGACTAGCGACGAATGAGCAGTTCTTC